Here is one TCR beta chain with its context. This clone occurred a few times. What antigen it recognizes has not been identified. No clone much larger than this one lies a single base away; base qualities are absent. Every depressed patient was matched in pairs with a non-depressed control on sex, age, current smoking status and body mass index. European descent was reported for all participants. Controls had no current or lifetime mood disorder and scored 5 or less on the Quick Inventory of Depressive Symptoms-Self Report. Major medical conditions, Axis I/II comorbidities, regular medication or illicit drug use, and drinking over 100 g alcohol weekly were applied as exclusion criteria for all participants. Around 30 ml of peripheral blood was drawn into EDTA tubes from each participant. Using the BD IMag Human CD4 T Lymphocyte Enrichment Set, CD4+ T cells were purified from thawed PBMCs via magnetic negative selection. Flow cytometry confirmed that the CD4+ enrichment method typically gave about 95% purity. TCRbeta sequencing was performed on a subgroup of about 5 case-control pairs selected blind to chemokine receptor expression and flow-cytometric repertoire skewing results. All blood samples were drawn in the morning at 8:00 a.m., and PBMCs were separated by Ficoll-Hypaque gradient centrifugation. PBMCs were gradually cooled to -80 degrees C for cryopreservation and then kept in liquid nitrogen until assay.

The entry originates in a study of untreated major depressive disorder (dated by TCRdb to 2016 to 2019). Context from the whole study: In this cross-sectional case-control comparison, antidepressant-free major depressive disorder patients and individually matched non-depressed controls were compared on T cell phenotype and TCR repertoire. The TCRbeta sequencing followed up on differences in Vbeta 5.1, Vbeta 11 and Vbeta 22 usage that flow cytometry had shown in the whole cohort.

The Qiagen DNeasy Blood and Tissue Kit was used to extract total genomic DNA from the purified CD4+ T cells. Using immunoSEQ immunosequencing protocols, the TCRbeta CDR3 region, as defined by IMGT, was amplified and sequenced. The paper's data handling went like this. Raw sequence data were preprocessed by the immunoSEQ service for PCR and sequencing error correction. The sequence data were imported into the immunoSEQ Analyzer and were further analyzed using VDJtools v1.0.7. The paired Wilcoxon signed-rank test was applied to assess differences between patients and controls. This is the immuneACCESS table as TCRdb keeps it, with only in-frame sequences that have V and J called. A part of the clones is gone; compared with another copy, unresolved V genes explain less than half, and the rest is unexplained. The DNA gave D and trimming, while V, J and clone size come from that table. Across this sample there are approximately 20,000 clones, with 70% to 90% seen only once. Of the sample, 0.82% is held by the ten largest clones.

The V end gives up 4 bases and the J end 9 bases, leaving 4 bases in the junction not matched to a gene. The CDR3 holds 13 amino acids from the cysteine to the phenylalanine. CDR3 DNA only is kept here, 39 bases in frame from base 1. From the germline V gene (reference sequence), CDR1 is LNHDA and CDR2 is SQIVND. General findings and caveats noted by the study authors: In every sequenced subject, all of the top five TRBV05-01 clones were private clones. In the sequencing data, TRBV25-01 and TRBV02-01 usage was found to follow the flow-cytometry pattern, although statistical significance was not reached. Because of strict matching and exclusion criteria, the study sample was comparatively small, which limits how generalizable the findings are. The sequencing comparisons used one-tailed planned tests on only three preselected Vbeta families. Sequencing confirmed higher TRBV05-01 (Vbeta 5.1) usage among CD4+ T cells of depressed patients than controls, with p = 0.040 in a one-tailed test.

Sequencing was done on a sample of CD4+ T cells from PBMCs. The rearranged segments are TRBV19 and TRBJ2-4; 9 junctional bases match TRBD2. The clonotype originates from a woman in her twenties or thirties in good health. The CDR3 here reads CASSSGRASIQYF. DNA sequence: TGTGCCAGTAGTAGCGGGAGGGCCTCCATTCAGTACTTC.